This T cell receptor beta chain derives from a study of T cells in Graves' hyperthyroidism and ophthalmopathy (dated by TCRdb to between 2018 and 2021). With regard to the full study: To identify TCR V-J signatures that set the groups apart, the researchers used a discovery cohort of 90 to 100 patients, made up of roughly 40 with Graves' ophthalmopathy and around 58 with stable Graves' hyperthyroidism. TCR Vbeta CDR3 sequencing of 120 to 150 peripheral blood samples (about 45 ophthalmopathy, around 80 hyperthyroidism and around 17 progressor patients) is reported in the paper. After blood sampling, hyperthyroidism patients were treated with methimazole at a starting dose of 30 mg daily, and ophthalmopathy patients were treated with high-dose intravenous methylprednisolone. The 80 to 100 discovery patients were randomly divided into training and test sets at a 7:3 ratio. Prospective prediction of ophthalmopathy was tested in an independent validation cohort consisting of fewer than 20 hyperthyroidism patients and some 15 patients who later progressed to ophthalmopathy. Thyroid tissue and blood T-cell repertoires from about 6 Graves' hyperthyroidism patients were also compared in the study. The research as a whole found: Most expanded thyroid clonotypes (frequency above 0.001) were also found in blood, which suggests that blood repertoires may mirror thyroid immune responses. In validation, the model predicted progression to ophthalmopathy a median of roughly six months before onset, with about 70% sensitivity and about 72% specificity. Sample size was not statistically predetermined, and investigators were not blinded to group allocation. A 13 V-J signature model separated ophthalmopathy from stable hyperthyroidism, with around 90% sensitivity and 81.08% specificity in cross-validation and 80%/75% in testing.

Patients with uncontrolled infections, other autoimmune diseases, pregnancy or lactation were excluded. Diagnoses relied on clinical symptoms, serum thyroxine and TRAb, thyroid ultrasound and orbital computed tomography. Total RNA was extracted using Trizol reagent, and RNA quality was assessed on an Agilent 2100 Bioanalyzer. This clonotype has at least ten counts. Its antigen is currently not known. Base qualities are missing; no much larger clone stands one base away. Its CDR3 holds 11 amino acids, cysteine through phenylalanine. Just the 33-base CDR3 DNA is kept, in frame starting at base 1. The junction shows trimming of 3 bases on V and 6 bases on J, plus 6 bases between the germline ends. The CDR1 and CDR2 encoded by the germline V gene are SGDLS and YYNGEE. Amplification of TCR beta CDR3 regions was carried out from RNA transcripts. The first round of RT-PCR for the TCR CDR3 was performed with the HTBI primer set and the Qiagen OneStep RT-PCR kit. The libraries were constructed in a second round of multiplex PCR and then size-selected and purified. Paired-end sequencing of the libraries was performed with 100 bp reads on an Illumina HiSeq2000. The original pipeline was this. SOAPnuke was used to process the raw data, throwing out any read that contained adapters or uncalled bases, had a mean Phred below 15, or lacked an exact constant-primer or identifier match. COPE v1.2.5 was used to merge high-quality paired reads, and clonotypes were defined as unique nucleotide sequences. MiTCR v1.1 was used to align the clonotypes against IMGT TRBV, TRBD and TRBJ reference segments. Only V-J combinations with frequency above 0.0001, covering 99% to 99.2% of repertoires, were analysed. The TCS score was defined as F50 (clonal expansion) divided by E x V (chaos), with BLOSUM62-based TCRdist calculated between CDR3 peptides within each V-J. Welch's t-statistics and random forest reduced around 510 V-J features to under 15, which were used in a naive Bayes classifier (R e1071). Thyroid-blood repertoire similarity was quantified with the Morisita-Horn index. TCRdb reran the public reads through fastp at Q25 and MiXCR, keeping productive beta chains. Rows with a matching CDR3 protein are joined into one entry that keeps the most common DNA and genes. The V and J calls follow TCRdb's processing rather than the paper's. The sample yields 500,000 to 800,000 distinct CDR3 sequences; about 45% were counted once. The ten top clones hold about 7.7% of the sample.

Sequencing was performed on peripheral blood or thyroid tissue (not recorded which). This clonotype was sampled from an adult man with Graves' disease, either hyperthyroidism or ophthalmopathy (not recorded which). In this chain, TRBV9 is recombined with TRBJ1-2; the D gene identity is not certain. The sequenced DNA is TGTGCCAGCAGCGCCAATAATGGCTACACCTTC. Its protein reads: CASSANNGYTF.